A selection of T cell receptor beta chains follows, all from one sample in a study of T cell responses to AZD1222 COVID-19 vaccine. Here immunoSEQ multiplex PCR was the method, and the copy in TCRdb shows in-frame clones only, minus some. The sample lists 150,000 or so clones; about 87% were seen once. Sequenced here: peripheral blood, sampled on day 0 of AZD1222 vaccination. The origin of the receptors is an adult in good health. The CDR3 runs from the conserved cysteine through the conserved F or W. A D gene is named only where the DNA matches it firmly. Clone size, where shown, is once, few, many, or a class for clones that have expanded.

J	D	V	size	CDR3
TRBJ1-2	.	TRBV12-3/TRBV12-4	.	CASSFLQGGYTF
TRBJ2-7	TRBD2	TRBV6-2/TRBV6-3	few	CASSYVLAGPSYEQYF
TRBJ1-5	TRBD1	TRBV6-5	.	CASRGQGFGQPQHF
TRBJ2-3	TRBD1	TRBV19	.	CASSTGGDTQYF
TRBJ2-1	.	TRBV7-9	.	CASSLVGGYNEQFF
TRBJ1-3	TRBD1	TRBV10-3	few	CAISETGQGSGNTIYF
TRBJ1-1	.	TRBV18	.	CASSPATGLLMNTEAFF
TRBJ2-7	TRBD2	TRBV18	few	CASSPGVLTGGGQYF
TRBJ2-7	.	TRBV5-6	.	CASSTSVLGLGEQYF
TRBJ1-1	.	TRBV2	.	CASKLTAMNTEAFF
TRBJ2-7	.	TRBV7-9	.	CASSVGRSYEQYF
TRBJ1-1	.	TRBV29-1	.	CSVAESANTEAFF
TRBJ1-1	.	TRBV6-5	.	CASSPRTASTEAFF
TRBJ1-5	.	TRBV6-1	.	CASSERVRGYQPQHF
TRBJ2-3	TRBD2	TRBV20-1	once	CSASGLAGVSDTQYF
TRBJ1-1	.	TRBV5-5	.	CASSLGQENTEAFF
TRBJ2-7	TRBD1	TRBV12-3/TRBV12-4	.	CASSFDRVHEQYF
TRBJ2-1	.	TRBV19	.	CASSRGRNEQFF
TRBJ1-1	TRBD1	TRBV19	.	CASGGDRDTEAFF
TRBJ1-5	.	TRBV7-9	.	CASSYDTTNQPQHF
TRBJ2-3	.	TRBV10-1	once	CASSELGAPYTQYF
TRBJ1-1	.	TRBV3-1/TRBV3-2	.	CASSHFLGDGKAFF